This T cell receptor beta chain stems from a study of T cells in Graves' hyperthyroidism and ophthalmopathy. Study background: Peripheral blood specimens were obtained at initial diagnosis, prior to any treatment.

Amplification of TCR beta CDR3 regions used RNA as the template. With the HTBI primer set, the TCR CDR3 went through a first round of RT-PCR. TCRdb itself ran the multiplex PCR reads through MiXCR, one entry per CDR3 protein. The sample includes around 400,000 distinct CDR3 sequences, approximately 14% of them seen just once. Deletions cut 8 bases from V and 2 bases from J, with 15 bases between. Per germline, CDR1 MDHEN and CDR2 SYDVKM. The CDR3 is 14 amino acids. The sample holds a few counts of this clonotype. The chain carries TRBV28 and TRBJ1-2; a weak D match, TRBD1 (5 bases). This clonotype originated in a woman in her late teens or twenties with Graves' hyperthyroidism that later progressed to Graves' ophthalmopathy. The sequenced material came from blood. In DNA, the CDR3 is TGTGCCAGCGGCAGATGGGACGGAAACTATGGCTACACCTTC. It is translated as CASGRWDGNYGYTF.